This is a list of T cell receptor beta chains from one sample in a study of regulatory T cells in long-lasting Graves disease. TCRdb recomputed calls from the multiplex PCR reads with MiXCR, one row per CDR3 protein. The table lists hundreds of thousands of distinct CDR3 sequences, roughly 16% of them singletons. This sample was also put to use in a study of T cells in Graves' hyperthyroidism and ophthalmopathy.

The specimen comprised peripheral blood mononuclear cells (PBMCs), sampled at new diagnosis, from a patient treated with antithyroid drugs. Receptor source: a middle-aged woman with Graves disease. Each CDR3 is given with its conserved first and last residue.

TRBJ2-4,TRBV14,13,CASSSGIKNIQYF
TRBJ2-3,TRBV19,13,CASSITTEGTQYF
TRBJ2-7,TRBV15,14,CATSGGQGSYEQYF
NA,TRBV24-1,16,CATSGIRDRGYNEQYF
TRBJ2-1,TRBV2,13,CASNRGPPNEQFF
TRBJ2-3,TRBV27,14,CASSARQGGTTQYF
TRBJ1-1,TRBV14,14,CASSQVLGSTEAFF
TRBJ2-1,TRBV18,16,CASSPQDRGLSGEQFF
TRBJ2-5,TRBV5-1,15,CASGQTSGIQETQYF
TRBJ2-1,TRBV3-1,13,CASSPPGANEQFF
TRBJ1-1,TRBV10-2,15,CASSARDGGNTEAFF
TRBJ2-1,TRBV3-1,16,CASSRLAGDAYNEQFF
TRBJ1-2,TRBV19,15,CASIPFGGANYGYTF